The rows below give T cell receptor beta chains drawn from one sample of a study of long-term antiretroviral therapy in people with HIV. Generated by immunoSEQ multiplex PCR, the TCRdb table keeps only in-frame clones and is missing some. The sample carries about 34,000 clones, 85% to 95% recorded once. This specimen consisted of unsorted PBMCs, obtained around 5.4 years after starting antiretroviral therapy. All receptors derive from a woman between 50 and 59 years old with HIV. Both conserved end residues are part of each CDR3. The order of the fields is clone size, V gene, D gene, J gene, CDR3 DNA, CDR3 protein. A D gene is named only where the DNA matches it firmly. Clone size is stated in some rows and not others, as once, few, many or a class when expanded.

.	TRBV30	.	TRBJ2-3	TGTGCCTGGAGTCCAGCCAGGGGCACAGATACGCAGTATTTT	CAWSPARGTDTQYF
few	TRBV5-6	TRBD1	TRBJ2-3	TGTGCCAGCAGCTCCCAAGCCGGGACAGGGTTCGCAGATACGCAGTATTTT	CASSSQAGTGFADTQYF
.	TRBV2	.	TRBJ2-3	TGTGCCAGCAGTGAAAGGCGGCGGCCGCGGACAGATACGCAGTATTTT	CASSERRRPRTDTQYF
once	TRBV11-2	.	TRBJ1-2	TGTGCCAGCAGCTTAGGGGGGGAGAACTATGGCTACACCTTC	CASSLGGENYGYTF
.	TRBV11-3	.	TRBJ2-1	TGTGCCAGCAGCTTAGGGGGCAGTTACAATGAGCAGTTCTTC	CASSLGGSYNEQFF
.	TRBV5-1	TRBD2	TRBJ2-7	TGCGCCAGCAGCCGACTAGCGGGGGGGCTGTACGAGCAGTACTTC	CASSRLAGGLYEQYF
once	TRBV5-1	.	TRBJ2-1	TGCGCCAGCAGCTTAGGTGGTGGGGGTTACAATGAGCAGTTCTTC	CASSLGGGGYNEQFF
.	TRBV12-5	.	TRBJ2-6	TGTGCTAGCACACCAGGGACTGGGGCCAACGTCCTGACTTTC	CASTPGTGANVLTF
.	TRBV19	TRBD1	TRBJ2-5	TGTGCCAGTAAGGACCAGGGGGATCGAGAGACCCAGTACTTC	CASKDQGDRETQYF
.	TRBV6-1	.	TRBJ2-2	TGTGCCAGCAGTGAAGGGTATCCGAGGCGGGCGAACACCGGGGAGCTGTTTTTT	CASSEGYPRRANTGELFF
.	TRBV30	.	TRBJ1-6	TGTGCCTGGAGTGGGGGGGGAGGGAATTCACCCCTCCACTTT	CAWSGGGGNSPLHF
.	TRBV15	.	TRBJ1-2	TGTGCCACCAGCAGGGACATGGTCTATGGCTACACCTTC	CATSRDMVYGYTF
.	TRBV29-1	TRBD1	TRBJ1-1	TGCAGCGTGGACCCGGGACAGGGTCGGACTGAAGCTTTCTTT	CSVDPGQGRTEAFF
.	TRBV6-5	TRBD2	TRBJ2-3	TGTGCCAGCACCGGAGGTGTGGGGACTAGCCTGTATTTT	CASTGGVGTSLYF
.	TRBV10-3	TRBD1	TRBJ1-2	TGTGCCATCAGTGAGCCCCCTTCTACAGGGGGAGGTGGCTACACCTTC	CAISEPPSTGGGGYTF
once	TRBV6-6	.	TRBJ1-1	TGTGCCAGCAGTACCACAGGGCCCACTGAAGCTTTCTTT	CASSTTGPTEAFF
.	TRBV9	.	TRBJ1-2	TGTGCCAGCAGCGTAGGCAGCCAGACTAACTATGGCTACACCTTC	CASSVGSQTNYGYTF
.	TRBV19	TRBD2	TRBJ2-1	TGTGCCAGTAGTCCCGGGTGGGGAGCGGGGGCCTACAATGAGCAGTTCTTC	CASSPGWGAGAYNEQFF
.	TRBV23-1	.	TRBJ2-1	TGCGCCAGCAGTCGCGGCCTTCACTGGGAGTTCTTC	CASSRGLHWEFF
.	TRBV2	TRBD2	TRBJ2-7	TGTGCCAGCAGTCCGGGACTAGCGGGGGGCTCATACGAGCAGTACTTC	CASSPGLAGGSYEQYF
.	TRBV9	TRBD2	TRBJ2-1	TGTGCCAGCAGTCCCTCAAGCGGGGGGGCTTGGGAGCAGTTCTTC	CASSPSSGGAWEQFF
.	TRBV2	.	TRBJ2-2	TGTGCCAGCAGTGAAACGGCAGGCTCGAACACCGGGGAGCTGTTTTTT	CASSETAGSNTGELFF
few	TRBV7-3	.	TRBJ2-1	TGTGCCAGCAGCCTATCCAAAGTAGGGGCCCGAGGGAATGAGCAGTTCTTC	CASSLSKVGARGNEQFF
.	TRBV6-5	.	TRBJ2-1	TGTGCCAGCAGTTACCGGGACCACGGGGATGAGCAGTTCTTC	CASSYRDHGDEQFF
.	TRBV7-6	.	TRBJ2-5	TGTGCCAGCAGCTCCACCGGGACTCGAAAAACCCAGTACTTC	CASSSTGTRKTQYF
.	TRBV5-1	TRBD1	TRBJ1-2	TGCGCCAGCAGCTTGGTGACAGGGGTCCCCATCTATGGCTACACCTTC	CASSLVTGVPIYGYTF
.	TRBV4-3	TRBD2	TRBJ2-3	TGCGCCAGCAGCCAAGAAGGCGGACTAGCCCCAGATACGCAGTATTTT	CASSQEGGLAPDTQYF
.	TRBV9	.	TRBJ1-6	TGTGCCAGCAGCTCCACGGACGGGTTTAATTCACCCCTCCACTTT	CASSSTDGFNSPLHF
.	TRBV27	.	TRBJ1-2	TGTGCCAGCAGTCCTCGCCCCTCACAGGAGCGCGGCTACACCTTC	CASSPRPSQERGYTF
.	TRBV5-1	TRBD2	TRBJ2-3	TGCGCCAGCAGCTCGAGACTAGCGGGGGGTAGCACAGATACGCAGTATTTT	CASSSRLAGGSTDTQYF
.	TRBV2	TRBD1	TRBJ2-2	TGTGCCAGCAAAGAAACCGGGACAGGGACCGGGGAGCTGTTTTTT	CASKETGTGTGELFF
.	TRBV10-3	.	TRBJ2-3	TGTGCCATCAGTGACGGGACTGCTAGCACAGATACGCAGTATTTT	CAISDGTASTDTQYF
few	TRBV7-9	.	TRBJ2-6	TGTGCCAGCAGCCATTGGACGGGGATAAGCTCTGGGGCCAACGTCCTGACTTTC	CASSHWTGISSGANVLTF
.	TRBV7-2	.	TRBJ2-7	TGTGCCAGCAGCTCATCGGGGTCCTACGAGCAGTACTTC	CASSSSGSYEQYF
.	TRBV5-4	.	TRBJ2-6	TGTGCCAGCAGCTCCCCTCGCGGAGGGATCTCTGGGGCCAACGTCCTGACTTTC	CASSSPRGGISGANVLTF
.	TRBV27	.	TRBJ2-4	TGTGCCAGCAGTCAAGGACAGTCCCTACTAGCCAAAAACATTCAGTACTTC	CASSQGQSLLAKNIQYF
.	TRBV19	.	TRBJ2-6	TGTGCCAGTAGTATAGGTGCCGTCTCTGGGGCCAACGTCCTGACTTTC	CASSIGAVSGANVLTF
.	TRBV5-6	.	TRBJ2-3	TGTGCCAGCAGCTTGGCCGGAGATACGCAGTATTTT	CASSLAGDTQYF
.	TRBV19	TRBD1	TRBJ1-2	TGTGCCAGTAGTAGGCAGGGGGTTAGGAACTATGGCTACACCTTC	CASSRQGVRNYGYTF
.	TRBV19	.	TRBJ2-4	TGTGCCAGTAGTGAGGGGACCCGGAAGGCCAAAAACATTCAGTACTTC	CASSEGTRKAKNIQYF
once	TRBV13	.	TRBJ2-1	TGTGCCAGCAGCTTCGGACCGAGCTCCTACAATGAGCAGTTCTTC	CASSFGPSSYNEQFF
.	TRBV12-1	.	TRBJ2-3	TGTGCCAGCACCTTGAAATTAAATTCCCGAAGGGAGGGGGATACGCAGTATTTT	CASTLKLNSRREGDTQYF
.	TRBV19	.	TRBJ2-6	TGTGCCAGTAGTATGATGAGGAGCTCTGGGGCCAACGTCCTGACTTTC	CASSMMRSSGANVLTF
.	TRBV21-1	.	TRBJ1-4	TGTGCCAGCAGCACAACAGGGAAAAGGTCAAGTAATGAAAAACTGTTTTTT	CASSTTGKRSSNEKLFF
.	TRBV4-1	.	TRBJ1-4	TGCGCCAGCAGCCAAGTTCCCAGGGCGACTAATGAAAAACTGTTTTTT	CASSQVPRATNEKLFF
.	TRBV4-1	.	TRBJ2-1	TGCGCCAGCAGCCAAGAATTACAGTTGATAAACAATGAGCAGTTCTTC	CASSQELQLINNEQFF
.	TRBV6-1	TRBD1	TRBJ1-3	TGTGCCAGCAGTTCGAACAGGGGTACTGGAAACACCATATATTTT	CASSSNRGTGNTIYF
.	TRBV5-6	.	TRBJ2-5	TGTGCCAGCAGCTTGGGGGACCGACAGTTGGGTCAAGAGACCCAGTACTTC	CASSLGDRQLGQETQYF
.	TRBV7-2	.	TRBJ1-1	TGTGCCAGCAGCTTGTCCTTGAACACTGAAGCTTTCTTT	CASSLSLNTEAFF
.	TRBV10-3	TRBD1	TRBJ2-7	TGTGCCATCAGTACCGGGACAGCCCCCTCCGAGCAGTACTTC	CAISTGTAPSEQYF